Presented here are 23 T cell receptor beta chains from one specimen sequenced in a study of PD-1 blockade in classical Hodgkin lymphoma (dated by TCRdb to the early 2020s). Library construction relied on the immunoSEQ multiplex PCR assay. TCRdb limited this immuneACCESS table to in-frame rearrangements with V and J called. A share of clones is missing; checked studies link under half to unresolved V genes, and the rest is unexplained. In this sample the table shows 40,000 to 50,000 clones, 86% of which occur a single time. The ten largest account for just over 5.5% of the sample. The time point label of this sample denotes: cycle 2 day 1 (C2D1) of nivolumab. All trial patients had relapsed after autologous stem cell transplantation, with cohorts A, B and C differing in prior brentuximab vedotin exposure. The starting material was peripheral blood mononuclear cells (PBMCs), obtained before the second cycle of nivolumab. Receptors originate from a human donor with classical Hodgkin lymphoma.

The CDR3 spells CASSPGGGFQYF. CDR3 in DNA: TGTGCCAGTTCTCCGGGAGGGGGCTTTCAGTACTTC. The rearrangement links TRBV19 to TRBJ2-4, with D maybe TRBD2 (8 bases). Looked up from germline, CDR1 is LNHDA and CDR2 is SQIVND (reference sequence). The V end lost 8 bases, the J end lost 11 bases, and 16 bases lay between the germline ends. The CDR3 contains 12 residues.

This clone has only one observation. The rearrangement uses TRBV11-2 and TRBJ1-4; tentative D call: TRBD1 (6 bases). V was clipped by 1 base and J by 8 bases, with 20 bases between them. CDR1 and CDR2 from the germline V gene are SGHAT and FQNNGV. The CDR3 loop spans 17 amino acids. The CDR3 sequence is CASSLVYGGRGGEKLFF. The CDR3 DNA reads TGTGCCAGCAGCTTAGTCTACGGGGGCAGGGGTGGCGAAAAACTGTTTTTT.

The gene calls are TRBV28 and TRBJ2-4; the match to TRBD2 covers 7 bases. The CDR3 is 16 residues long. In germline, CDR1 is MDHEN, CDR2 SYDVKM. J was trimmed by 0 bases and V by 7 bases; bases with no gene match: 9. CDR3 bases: TGTGCCAGCACCCTAGGGAGGGCTTTAGCCAAAAACATTCAGTACTTC. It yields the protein CASTLGRALAKNIQYF. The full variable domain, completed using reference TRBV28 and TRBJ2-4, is DVKVTQSSRYLVKRTGEKVFLECVQDMDHENMFWYRQDPGLGLRLIYFSYDVKMKEKGDIPEGYSVSREKKERFSLILESASTNQTSMYLCASTLGRALAKNIQYFGAGTRLSVL.

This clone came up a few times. The CDR3: CASSPPDREQTQYF. Here the CDR3 DNA reads TGTGCCAGCAGCCCACCCGACAGGGAACAGACCCAGTACTTC. The V and J genes are TRBV5-6 and TRBJ2-5; 7 bases match TRBD1. V trimming: 4 bases; J trimming: 6 bases; junction bases outside the gene matches: 9. This CDR3 comprises 14 residues. CDR1 is SGHDT, CDR2 YYEEEE, per germline.

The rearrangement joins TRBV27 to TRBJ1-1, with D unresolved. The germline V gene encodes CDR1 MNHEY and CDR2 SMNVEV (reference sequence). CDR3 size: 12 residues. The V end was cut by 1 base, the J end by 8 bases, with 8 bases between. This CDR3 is CASSLFGREAFF. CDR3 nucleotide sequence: TGTGCCAGCAGTTTATTTGGGAGGGAAGCTTTCTTT.

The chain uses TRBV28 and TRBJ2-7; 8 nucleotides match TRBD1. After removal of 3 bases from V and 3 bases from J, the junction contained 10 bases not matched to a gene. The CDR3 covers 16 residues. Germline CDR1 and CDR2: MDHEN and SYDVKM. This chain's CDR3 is CASSFPPGQGIYEQYF. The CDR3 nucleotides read TGTGCCAGCAGTTTCCCCCCAGGACAGGGAATCTACGAGCAGTACTTC.

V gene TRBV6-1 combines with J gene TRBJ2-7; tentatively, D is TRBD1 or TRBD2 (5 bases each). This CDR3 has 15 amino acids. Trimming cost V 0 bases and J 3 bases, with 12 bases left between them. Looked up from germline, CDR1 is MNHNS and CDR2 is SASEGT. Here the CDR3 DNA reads TGTGCCAGCAGTGAAGCAGGTTGGGGGTTCTACGAGCAGTACTTC. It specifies CASSEAGWGFYEQYF.

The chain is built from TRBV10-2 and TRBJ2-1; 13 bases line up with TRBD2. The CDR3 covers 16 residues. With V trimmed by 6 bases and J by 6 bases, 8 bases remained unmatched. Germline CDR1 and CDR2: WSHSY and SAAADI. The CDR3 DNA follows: TGCGCCAGCAGCGGGACTAGCGGGATCCGAGGCAATGAGCAGTTCTTC. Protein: CASSGTSGIRGNEQFF.

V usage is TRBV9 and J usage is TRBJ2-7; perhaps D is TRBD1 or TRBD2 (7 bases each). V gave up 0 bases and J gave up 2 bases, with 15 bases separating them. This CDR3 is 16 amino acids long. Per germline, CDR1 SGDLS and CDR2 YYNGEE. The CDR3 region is CASSVDGRGGPYEQYF. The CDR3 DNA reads TGTGCCAGCAGCGTAGATGGCAGGGGGGGCCCCTACGAGCAGTACTTC.

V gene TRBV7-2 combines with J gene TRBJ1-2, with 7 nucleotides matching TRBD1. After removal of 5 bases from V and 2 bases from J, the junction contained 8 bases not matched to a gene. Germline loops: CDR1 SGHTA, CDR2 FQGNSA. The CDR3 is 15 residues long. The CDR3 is CASSPRQGENYGYTF. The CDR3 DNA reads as TGTGCCAGCAGCCCCCGACAGGGTGAGAACTATGGCTACACCTTC.

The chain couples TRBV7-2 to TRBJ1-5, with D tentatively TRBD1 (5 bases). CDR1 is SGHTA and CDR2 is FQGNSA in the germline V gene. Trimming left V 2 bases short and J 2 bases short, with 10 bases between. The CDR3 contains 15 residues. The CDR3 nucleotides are TGTGCCAGCAGCTTATACCCGGGGGGCAATCAGCCCCAGCATTTT. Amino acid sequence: CASSLYPGGNQPQHF.

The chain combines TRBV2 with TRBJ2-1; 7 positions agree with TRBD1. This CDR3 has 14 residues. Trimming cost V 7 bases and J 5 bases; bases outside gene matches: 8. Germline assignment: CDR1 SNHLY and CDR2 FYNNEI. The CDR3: CASKGGQINNEQFF. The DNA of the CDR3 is TGTGCCAGCAAAGGGGGACAGATAAACAATGAGCAGTTCTTC.

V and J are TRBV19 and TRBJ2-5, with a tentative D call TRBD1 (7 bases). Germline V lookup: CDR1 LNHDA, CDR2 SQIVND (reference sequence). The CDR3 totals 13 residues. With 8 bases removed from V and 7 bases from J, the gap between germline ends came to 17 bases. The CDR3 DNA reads TGTGCCAGTGCGGGACAGCCAAGGGCGACCCAGTACTTC. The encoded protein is CASAGQPRATQYF.

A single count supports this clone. In DNA, the CDR3 is TGTGCCAGCTCACCACAGGGCGGGAGGAAGTACAATGAGCAGTTCTTC. Protein: CASSPQGGRKYNEQFF. V gene TRBV18 combines with J gene TRBJ2-1; 8 positions agree with TRBD2. The trim removed 1 base at V and 4 bases at J, leaving 6 bases unmatched. This CDR3 region has 16 residues. Germline CDR1 KGHSH, CDR2 LQKENI.

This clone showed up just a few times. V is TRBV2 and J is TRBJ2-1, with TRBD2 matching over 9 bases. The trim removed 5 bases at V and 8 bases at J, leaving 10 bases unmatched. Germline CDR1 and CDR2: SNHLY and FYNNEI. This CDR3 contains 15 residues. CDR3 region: CASSPRAGGLHEQFF. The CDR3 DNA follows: TGTGCCAGCAGTCCAAGGGCGGGAGGGCTTCATGAGCAGTTCTTC.

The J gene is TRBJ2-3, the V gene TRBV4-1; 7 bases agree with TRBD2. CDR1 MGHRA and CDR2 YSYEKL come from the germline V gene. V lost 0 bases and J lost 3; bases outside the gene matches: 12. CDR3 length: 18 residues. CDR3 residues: CASSQDNQRGDRTDTQYF. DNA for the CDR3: TGCGCCAGCAGCCAAGATAACCAGCGGGGAGACCGAACAGATACGCAGTATTTT.

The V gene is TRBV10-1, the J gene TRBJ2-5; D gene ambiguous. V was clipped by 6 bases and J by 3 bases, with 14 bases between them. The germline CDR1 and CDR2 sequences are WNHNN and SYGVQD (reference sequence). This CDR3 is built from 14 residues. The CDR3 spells CASRRITVKETQYF. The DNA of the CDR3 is TGCGCCAGCAGAAGGATAACAGTTAAAGAGACCCAGTACTTC.

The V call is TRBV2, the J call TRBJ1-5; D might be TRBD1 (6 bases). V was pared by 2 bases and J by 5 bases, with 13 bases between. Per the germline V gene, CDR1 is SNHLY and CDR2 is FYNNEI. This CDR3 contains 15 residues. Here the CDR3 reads CASSEITQGYQPQHF. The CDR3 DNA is TGTGCCAGCAGTGAAATCACACAGGGTTATCAGCCCCAGCATTTT.

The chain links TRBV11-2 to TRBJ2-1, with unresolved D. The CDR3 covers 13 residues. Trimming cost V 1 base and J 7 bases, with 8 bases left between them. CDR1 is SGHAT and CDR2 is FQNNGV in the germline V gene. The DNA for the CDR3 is TGTGCCAGCAGCTTAGGTAGGGTGAATGAGCAGTTCTTC. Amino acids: CASSLGRVNEQFF.

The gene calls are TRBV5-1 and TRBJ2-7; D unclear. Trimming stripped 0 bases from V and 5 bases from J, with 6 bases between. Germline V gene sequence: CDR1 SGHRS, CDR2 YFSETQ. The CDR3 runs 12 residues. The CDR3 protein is CASSLDRNEQYF. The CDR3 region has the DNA TGCGCCAGCAGCTTGGACAGAAACGAGCAGTACTTC.

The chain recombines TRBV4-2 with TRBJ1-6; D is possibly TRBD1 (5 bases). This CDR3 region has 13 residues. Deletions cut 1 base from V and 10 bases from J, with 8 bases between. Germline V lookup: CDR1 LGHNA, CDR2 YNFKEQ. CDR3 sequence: CASSQGGESPLHF. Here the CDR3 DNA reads TGTGCCAGCAGCCAAGGGGGGGAATCACCCCTCCACTTT.

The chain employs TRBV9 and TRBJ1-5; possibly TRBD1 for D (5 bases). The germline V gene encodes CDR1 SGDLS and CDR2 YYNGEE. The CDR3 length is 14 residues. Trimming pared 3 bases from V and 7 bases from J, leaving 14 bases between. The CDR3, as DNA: TGTGCCAGCAGCGGAGGGGTAGGTCGGCAGCCCCAGCATTTT. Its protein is CASSGGVGRQPQHF.

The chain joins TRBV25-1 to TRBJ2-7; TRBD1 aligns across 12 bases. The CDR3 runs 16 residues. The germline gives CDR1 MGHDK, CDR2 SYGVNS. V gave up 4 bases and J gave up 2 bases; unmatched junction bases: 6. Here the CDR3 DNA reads TGTGCCAGCAGTGCCCTTGGGACAGGGGGCACCTACGAGCAGTACTTC. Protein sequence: CASSALGTGGTYEQYF.